Listed here are 16 T cell receptor beta chains from one sample, sequenced in a study of cytomegalovirus exposure and HLA in healthy donors. The PCR employed 60 Vbeta primers together with 13 Jbeta primers. Assay used: immunoSEQ multiplex PCR; TCRdb lists only in-frame clones, some missing. The table lists roughly 100,000 clones, nearly 85% of them singletons. The sample consisted of PBMCs. The source of these receptors is a man aged 18-30 years in good health and CMV-seronegative.

The rearrangement links TRBV18 to TRBJ2-5; D ambiguous. This CDR3 has 13 residues. Germline-derived CDR1 and CDR2 are KGHSH and LQKENI. V was shortened by 6 bases and J by 5 bases, with 13 bases between the two germline ends. For the CDR3, the DNA is TGTGCCAGCTCTCCCCTAGGAGAGGAGACCCAGTACTTC. Protein product: CASSPLGEETQYF.

As DNA, the CDR3 is TGTGCCAGCAGTGAATACTGGACTATTGGGGCCAACGTCCTGACTTTC. Amino acid sequence: CASSEYWTIGANVLTF. The chain uses TRBV25-1 and TRBJ2-6, with D maybe TRBD2 (6 bases). The CDR3 contains 16 residues. The germline gives CDR1 MGHDK, CDR2 SYGVNS. Trimming cost V 0 bases and J 3 bases, with 9 bases left between them.

The chain has TRBV7-3 and TRBJ2-1; D perhaps matches TRBD2 (5 bases). The CDR3 runs to 13 residues. Trimming shortened V by 7 bases and J by 8 bases, and 15 bases separated the two germline ends. Germline-derived CDR1 and CDR2 are SGHTA and FQGTGA. CDR3 DNA sequence: TGTGCCAGCAACGGAGGACGTCTGGATGAGCAGTTCTTC. Amino acids: CASNGGRLDEQFF.

The V call is TRBV19, the J call TRBJ1-1; unclear D gene. The CDR3 totals 13 residues. V lost 3 bases and J 4 bases, leaving 9 bases between the germline ends. Germline V gene sequence: CDR1 LNHDA, CDR2 SQIVND (reference sequence). This CDR3 is CASSISGSTEAFF. The DNA of the CDR3 is TGTGCCAGTAGTATTTCGGGTTCCACTGAAGCTTTCTTT.

This chain connects TRBV19 to TRBJ2-3, with 9 bases fitting TRBD2. The CDR3 spans 16 residues. J gave up 4 bases and V 9 bases, and 14 bases lay outside the gene matches. The V gene's germline CDR1 is LNHDA and CDR2 SQIVND (reference sequence). In DNA form, the CDR3 reads TGTGCCAGATACAAAGAAGCGGGAGGATTGGCAGATACGCAGTATTTT. It yields the protein CARYKEAGGLADTQYF.

The CDR3 DNA sequence: TGTGCCAGCAGCCCTGGTCGCGTATGGAGTATGCGGTTCTTC. Protein product: CASSPGRVWSMRFF. V gene TRBV28 combines with J gene TRBJ2-1; D is unresolved. CDR1 is MDHEN and CDR2 is SYDVKM in the germline V gene. This CDR3 has 14 amino acids. Trimming took 6 bases from V and 15 from J, leaving 24 bases between them.

This chain uses TRBV2 with TRBJ1-5, with D possibly matching TRBD1 (6 bases). The CDR3 sequence is 13 residues long. The germline CDR1 and CDR2 sequences are SNHLY and FYNNEI. V lost 2 bases to trimming and J lost 6 bases, with 8 bases between them. The CDR3 DNA reads as TGTGCCAGCAGTGAATGGGGGCCTCAGCCCCAGCATTTT. It is translated as CASSEWGPQPQHF.

This clone was observed a handful of times. This chain uses TRBV30 with TRBJ1-1, with 8 bases identical to TRBD1. The germline V gene has CDR1 GTSNPN and CDR2 SVGIG (reference sequence). The CDR3 spans 13 residues. With V trimmed by 0 bases and J by 9 bases, 6 bases remained unmatched. CDR3 sequence reads: CAWSVSGRGQAFF. The CDR3 DNA is TGTGCCTGGAGTGTATCGGGCAGGGGGCAAGCTTTCTTT.

This clone was seen only a few times. V usage is TRBV15 and J usage is TRBJ2-7, with 8 bases identical to TRBD1. The CDR3 is 13 amino acids. V was clipped by 3 bases and J by 6 bases; unmatched bases: 4. Germline CDR1 is LNHNV and CDR2 is YYDKDF (reference sequence). Here the CDR3 DNA reads TGTGCCACCAGCAGCAGGGGGCAGCTCGAGCAGTACTTC. Protein sequence: CATSSRGQLEQYF.

This clone is a singleton in its sample. The V call is TRBV2, the J call TRBJ1-2; 8 nucleotides align to TRBD1. The CDR3 totals 14 residues. Per the germline V gene, CDR1 is SNHLY and CDR2 is FYNNEI. The V gene end was trimmed by 5 bases and the J gene end by 7 bases; junction bases not matched to a gene: 9. The CDR3 loop reads CASSRQGQGGGYTF. As DNA, the CDR3 is TGTGCCAGCAGTCGACAGGGGCAAGGGGGTGGCTACACCTTC.

The chain is built from TRBV5-1 and TRBJ1-6; 8 bases match TRBD1. The CDR3 has 15 residues. Unmatched junction bases numbered 2, after V lost 0 bases and J lost 6 bases. Looked up from germline, CDR1 is SGHRS and CDR2 is YFSETQ. CDR3 sequence: CASSLAGQGNSPLHF. In nucleotides, the CDR3 is TGCGCCAGCAGCTTGGCTGGACAGGGTAATTCACCCCTCCACTTT.

The CDR3 region is CASSLNPGMNNEQFF. The CDR3 DNA is TGTGCCAGCAGTTTAAATCCCGGGATGAACAATGAGCAGTTCTTC. V usage is TRBV27 and J usage is TRBJ2-1; perhaps TRBD2 as D (5 bases). This CDR3 is 15 amino acids long. Germline CDR1 reads MNHEY; CDR2 reads SMNVEV (reference sequence). Trimming left V 2 bases short and J 5 bases short, with 13 bases between.

The chain couples TRBV27 to TRBJ2-3; unclear D gene. Trimming shortened V by 5 bases and J by 5 bases, and 11 bases separated the two germline ends. CDR1 and CDR2 (germline): MNHEY, SMNVEV (reference sequence). The CDR3 is 13 amino acids. The CDR3 loop is CASSIIAEDTQYF. In DNA, the CDR3 is TGTGCCAGCAGTATCATAGCAGAAGATACGCAGTATTTT.

The CDR3 here is CASDSGQGLSPLHF. The CDR3 coding sequence is TGTGCCAGCGACTCCGGACAGGGACTTTCACCCCTCCACTTT. The chain employs TRBV6-6 and TRBJ1-6, with 8 bases aligning to TRBD1. V gave up 8 bases and J gave up 9 bases; unmatched junction bases: 9. This CDR3 has 14 amino acids. Per the germline V gene, CDR1 is MNHNY and CDR2 is SVGAGI (reference sequence).

This rearrangement joins TRBV7-3 to TRBJ1-3; D not certain. Germline-derived CDR1 and CDR2 are SGHTA and FQGTGA. Deletions cut 2 bases from V and 2 bases from J, with 7 bases between. This CDR3 contains 14 residues. The CDR3 protein is CASSLGGAGNTIYF. Here the CDR3 DNA reads TGTGCCAGCAGCTTAGGCGGGGCTGGAAACACCATATATTTT.

The gene calls are TRBV11-2 and TRBJ2-7; tentative D call: TRBD2 (5 bases). V lost 7 bases and J 6 bases, leaving 7 bases between the germline ends. CDR3 size: 10 residues. Germline loops: CDR1 SGHAT, CDR2 FQNNGV. This CDR3 reads CASMEVEQYF. CDR3 coding DNA: TGTGCCAGCATGGAGGTCGAGCAGTACTTC.